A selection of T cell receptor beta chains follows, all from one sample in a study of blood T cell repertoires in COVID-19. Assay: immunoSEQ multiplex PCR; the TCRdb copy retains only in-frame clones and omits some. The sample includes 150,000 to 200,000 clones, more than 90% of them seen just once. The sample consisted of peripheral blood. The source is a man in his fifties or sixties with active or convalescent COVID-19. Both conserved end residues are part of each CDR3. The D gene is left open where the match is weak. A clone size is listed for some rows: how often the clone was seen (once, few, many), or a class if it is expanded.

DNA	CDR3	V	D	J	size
TGTGCCAGCAGCCGAGGCGGTCCTCCCTCCTACGAGCAGTACTTC	CASSRGGPPSYEQYF	TRBV5-6	.	TRBJ2-7	.
TGTGCCAGCAGCACCACAGGGGACACCAGCAATCAGCCCCAGCATTTT	CASSTTGDTSNQPQHF	TRBV7-9	TRBD1	TRBJ1-5	.
TGCGCCAGCAGCCTAGACAGGGAAAATCAGCCCCAGCATTTT	CASSLDRENQPQHF	TRBV5-1	TRBD1	TRBJ1-5	.
TGTGCCAGCAGCTTATCCCCCGGGAGATCCACAGATACGCAGTATTTT	CASSLSPGRSTDTQYF	TRBV7-8	.	TRBJ2-3	.
TGTGCCAGCAGTTTCCAGGGGGCGGGTGGCTACACCTTC	CASSFQGAGGYTF	TRBV12-3/TRBV12-4	TRBD1	TRBJ1-2	few
TGTGCCAGCAGCTTAGGGGCATCGAATCAGCCCCAGCATTTT	CASSLGASNQPQHF	TRBV13	.	TRBJ1-5	once
TGTGCCAGCAGCTTAGACGGGCGCGGGGAGACTGAAGCTTTCTTT	CASSLDGRGETEAFF	TRBV7-9	.	TRBJ1-1	.
TGCAGCGTTGAAAGACTAGCGGGGGGGCAGACCCAGTACTTC	CSVERLAGGQTQYF	TRBV29-1	TRBD2	TRBJ2-5	.
TGTGCCAGCAGCTCTCAACCGGGACAATCCTATGGCTACACCTTC	CASSSQPGQSYGYTF	TRBV11-2	.	TRBJ1-2	.
TGTGCCAGCAGCTTGGTAGCTAGCTCCTACGAGCAGTACTTC	CASSLVASSYEQYF	TRBV5-5	.	TRBJ2-7	few
TGTGCCAGCAGTGAAAATCGCGGGGGGGCAGATACGCAGTATTTT	CASSENRGGADTQYF	TRBV6-1	TRBD2	TRBJ2-3	.
TGTGCCAGCAGCTTTTTAGCGGGAAGCCCCAATGAGCAGTTCTTC	CASSFLAGSPNEQFF	TRBV7-9	TRBD2	TRBJ2-1	.
TGTGCCAGCAGCCAAGTTACGGGGACCCAGTACTTC	CASSQVTGTQYF	TRBV3-1/TRBV3-2	.	TRBJ2-5	.
TGCGCCAGCAGCCAAGACAGACGACAGGGCTATGGCTACACCTTC	CASSQDRRQGYGYTF	TRBV4-1	TRBD1	TRBJ1-2	.
TGTGCCGCAAACACAGGACAGACCCCTAATCAGCCCCAGCATTTT	CAANTGQTPNQPQHF	TRBV19	.	TRBJ1-5	once
TGTGCCAGCAGCTCAGGGACAGGGGGCTTTTCCTCCTACGAGCAGTACTTC	CASSSGTGGFSSYEQYF	TRBV7-2	TRBD1	TRBJ2-7	.
TGTGCCAGCAGCATCGTAGCCAGGGGTAATTCACCCCTCCACTTT	CASSIVARGNSPLHF	TRBV11-2	.	TRBJ1-6	.
TGCGCCAGCAGCTTTCGGCTAGCGGGAGCCAATGAGCAGTTCTTC	CASSFRLAGANEQFF	TRBV5-1	TRBD2	TRBJ2-1	once
TGTGCCAGCAGCCAAGATACACTAGTCAGTAGGGCCCAGTACTTC	CASSQDTLVSRAQYF	TRBV3-1/TRBV3-2	.	TRBJ2-5	once
TGTGCCATCAGCAAAGGGGGCGCGGGCACAGATACGCAGTATTTT	CAISKGGAGTDTQYF	TRBV10-3	TRBD1	TRBJ2-3	.
TGTGCCAGCAGCTCCGGAACCGGGACACATCAGCCCCAGCATTTT	CASSSGTGTHQPQHF	TRBV11-2	.	TRBJ1-5	.
TGTGCCAGCAGCTTGCCAGGGGCCACCCTTTCACCCCTCCACTTT	CASSLPGATLSPLHF	TRBV5-6	.	TRBJ1-6	.
TGTGCCAGCAGTTACTCAGCCAGGCCAAGCAATCAGCCCCAGCATTTT	CASSYSARPSNQPQHF	TRBV6-5	.	TRBJ1-5	.
TGTGCCAGCTCTTCCGGGACAGAAGCCCGGACGAACACTGAAGCTTTCTTT	CASSSGTEARTNTEAFF	TRBV18	TRBD1	TRBJ1-1	.
TGTGCCACCAGCTTGGGCGGCAATCAGCCCCAGCATTTT	CATSLGGNQPQHF	TRBV24-1	.	TRBJ1-5	.
TGCGCCAGCAGCTTGGAGGGGGTAGTCTATGGCTACACCTTC	CASSLEGVVYGYTF	TRBV5-1	.	TRBJ1-2	.
TGTGCCAGCAGTCGGACTAGCGGCAGGGAGCAGTACTTC	CASSRTSGREQYF	TRBV6-5	TRBD2	TRBJ2-7	.
TGTGCCAGTAGTATTCTGCTAGCGGGGGTCTCAGTGTTACGCAATGAGCAGTTCTTC	CASSILLAGVSVLRNEQFF	TRBV19	TRBD2	TRBJ2-1	.
TGTGCCAGCAGCGTAGGTTACAGCGGGGACACCATATATTTT	CASSVGYSGDTIYF	TRBV9	.	TRBJ1-3	.
TGTGCCAGCAGCCAACTATCTAGCGGCCCCTACGAGCAGTACTTC	CASSQLSSGPYEQYF	TRBV13	TRBD2	TRBJ2-7	.
TGTGCCAGCAGTGAATATAGGGGAAGGGCAAACACTGAAGCTTTCTTT	CASSEYRGRANTEAFF	TRBV25-1	.	TRBJ1-1	.
TGTGCCAGCAGCTTGGCAGGGGAGGAAAAACTGTTTTTT	CASSLAGEEKLFF	TRBV5-4	.	TRBJ1-4	.
TGCGCCAGCAGGATAGCGGGGTCTGCAGATACGCAGTATTTT	CASRIAGSADTQYF	TRBV5-1	TRBD2	TRBJ2-3	.
TGTGCCAGCAGAAGGGGACAGTTCATGAACACTGAAGCTTTCTTT	CASRRGQFMNTEAFF	TRBV6-5	TRBD1	TRBJ1-1	.
TGTGCCACCAGTGAAACAGGGGCCTACAATGAGCAGTTCTTC	CATSETGAYNEQFF	TRBV24-1	TRBD1	TRBJ2-1	.
TGTGCCAGCAGCCCGAGGGTGGGACTAAATCAGCCCCAGCATTTT	CASSPRVGLNQPQHF	TRBV7-2	.	TRBJ1-5	.
TGTGCCAGCCTGCCACGTTCGGGTCCCAATGGCTACACCTTC	CASLPRSGPNGYTF	TRBV6-5	.	TRBJ1-2	once